The 9 T cell receptor beta chains below all came from one sample that was sequenced in a study of blood T cell repertoires in COVID-19. Sequencing was performed with immunoSEQ multiplex PCR; in TCRdb, only in-frame clones are kept and a portion is missing. Of about 230,000 clones in the sample, roughly four fifths are singletons; the top ten hold 7.4%. The sequenced material came from peripheral blood. These receptors were collected from a woman in her fifties or sixties with acute or convalescent COVID-19.

The chain combines TRBV9 with TRBJ1-3; unclear D gene. The ends were cut back, 0 bases at V and 0 bases at J, with 4 bases in the middle. CDR1 and CDR2 (germline): SGDLS, YYNGEE. The CDR3 runs 14 residues. The CDR3 is CASSVGSSGNTIYF. The CDR3 bases are TGTGCCAGCAGCGTAGGGAGCTCTGGAAACACCATATATTTT.

This clone has just a few counts. This CDR3 reads CASSLSRGTNEKLFF. The CDR3 bases are TGTGCCAGCAGTTTATCGCGGGGAACTAATGAAAAACTGTTTTTT. The chain combines TRBV27 with TRBJ1-4; no definite D call. The CDR3 loop spans 15 amino acids. Trimming pared 0 bases from V and 1 base from J, leaving 6 bases between. In germline, CDR1 is MNHEY, CDR2 SMNVEV (reference sequence).

The DNA for the CDR3 is TGCGCCAGCAGGACAGATCAAAACTATGGCTACACCTTC. This gives the protein CASRTDQNYGYTF. The chain is built from TRBV5-1 and TRBJ1-2; tentative D call: TRBD1 (5 bases). The CDR3 is 13 amino acids. In germline, CDR1 is SGHRS, CDR2 YFSETQ. V lost 5 bases and J 2 bases, leaving 10 bases between the germline ends.

V is TRBV7-6 and J is TRBJ1-1; no firm D call. Germline V gene sequence: CDR1 SGHVS, CDR2 FNYEAQ. V lost 4 bases, J lost 1 base, and 13 bases lay in between. The CDR3 is 15 residues long. As DNA, the CDR3 is TGTGCCAGCAGCTACAGATTGGAAGAGAACACTGAAGCTTTCTTT. Translated: CASSYRLEENTEAFF.

The chain recombines TRBV9 with TRBJ2-5; a possible D gene is TRBD2 (5 bases). Germline values: CDR1 SGDLS, CDR2 YYNGEE. Between the trimmed V and J ends, which lost 3 bases and 5 bases, there was a span of 14 bases. This CDR3 comprises 14 residues. The CDR3 reads CASSDAAGRETQYF. CDR3 bases: TGTGCCAGCAGCGACGCTGCGGGCAGGGAGACCCAGTACTTC.

This sequence joins TRBV5-5 and TRBJ1-4, with 8 bases matching TRBD1. Trimming removed 3 bases from V and 8 bases from J; junction bases left unmatched: 6. Germline V gene data show CDR1 as SGHKS and CDR2 as YYEKEE (reference sequence). The CDR3 is 14 residues long. The CDR3 coding sequence is TGTGCCAGCAGCTCGACAGGGGTGGGCGAAAAACTGTTTTTT. This translates into CASSSTGVGEKLFF.

The chain links TRBV4-2 to TRBJ1-2, with D perhaps matching TRBD1 (6 bases). The CDR3 is made up of 15 amino acids. The V gene's germline CDR1 is LGHNA and CDR2 YNFKEQ. Trimming stripped 3 bases from V and 8 bases from J, with 19 bases between. The CDR3 sequence is CASSQPGTRGGGYTF. The CDR3 coding sequence is TGTGCCAGCAGCCAGCCCGGGACACGGGGCGGGGGCTACACCTTC.

The chain is built from TRBV5-1 and TRBJ1-1; D not certain. Between the trimmed V and J ends, which lost 5 bases and 1 base, there was a span of 12 bases. CDR1 SGHRS and CDR2 YFSETQ come from the germline V gene. This CDR3 has 14 residues. The CDR3 region has the DNA TGCGCCAGCAGGGCGGCCGATGGGAACACTGAAGCTTTCTTT. It specifies CASRAADGNTEAFF. Looking up the rest from reference TRBV5-1 and TRBJ1-1 gives the full variable domain: KAGVTQTPRYLIKTRGQQVTLSCSPISGHRSVSWYQQTPGQGLQFLFEYFSETQRNKGNFPGRFSGRQFSNSRSEMNVSTLELGDSALYLCASRAADGNTEAFFGQGTRLTVV.

This chain connects TRBV10-3 to TRBJ2-5; D call uncertain. The V gene's germline CDR1 is ENHRY and CDR2 SYGVKD. CDR3 size: 13 residues. The ends were cut back, 6 bases at V and 5 bases at J, with 13 bases in the middle. For the CDR3, the DNA is TGTGCCATCAGGTCTGGCGGTGGGGAGACCCAGTACTTC. Encoded protein: CAIRSGGGETQYF.